The 30 T cell receptor beta chains below were found in one sample sequenced in a study of shared clonotypes between healthy human individuals. The table came from immunoSEQ multiplex PCR; TCRdb's copy has only in-frame clones and leaves some out. The repertoire holds fewer than 850,000 clones, with less than 95% as singletons. Sequencing was performed on memory CD8+ T cells from PBMCs. As to subset: CD45RO+ cells pooled with CCR7-negative TemRA cells. All receptors come from a man younger than 35 in good health. Some clones in this sample may be carry-over from other donors' samples.

The chain uses TRBV10-3 and TRBJ2-3; perhaps TRBD1 as D (6 bases). Trimming left V 11 bases short and J 5 bases short, with 17 bases between. The CDR3 sequence is 13 residues long. The germline V gene encodes CDR1 ENHRY and CDR2 SYGVKD. The CDR3 loop reads CAAGEGPVDTQYF. The CDR3 bases are TGTGCCGCAGGGGAAGGGCCTGTAGATACGCAGTATTTT.

This clone has only a few counts. The chain uses TRBV6-1 and TRBJ1-2; no clear D. V gave up 6 bases and J gave up 4 bases, with 18 bases separating them. Germline CDR1 is MNHNS and CDR2 is SASEGT. The CDR3 is 15 amino acids. Here the CDR3 reads CASSVRWSQLYGYTF. CDR3 nucleotides: TGTGCCAGCAGCGTCAGATGGAGCCAACTCTATGGCTACACCTTC.

The gene calls are TRBV5-1 and TRBJ2-3, with no clear D. Germline assignment: CDR1 SGHRS and CDR2 YFSETQ. Between the trimmed V and J ends, which lost 6 bases and 1 base, there was a span of 15 bases. CDR3 length: 15 amino acids. Written as DNA, the CDR3 is TGCGCCAGCACCCTCAATTGGAGAGGCACAGATACGCAGTATTTT. The encoded protein is CASTLNWRGTDTQYF.

On this clone: The sample contains more than one DNA sequence encoding this CDR3. The genes are TRBV19 and TRBJ2-1; D gene unclear. V was trimmed by 3 bases and J by 6 bases, leaving 3 bases between them. The CDR3 is 11 amino acids. The germline gives CDR1 LNHDA, CDR2 SQIVND (reference sequence). The CDR3 DNA reads TGTGCCAGTAGTATGGTCAATGAGCAGTTCTTC. Protein: CASSMVNEQFF.

As concerns this clone: Other DNA sequences from this sample encode an identical CDR3 as well. This rearrangement joins TRBV27 to TRBJ2-1; D is undetermined. Germline values: CDR1 MNHEY, CDR2 SMNVEV (reference sequence). Trimming took off 2 bases at V and 4 bases at J, with 6 bases between the two ends. The CDR3 sequence is 13 residues long. CDR3 in amino acids: CASSLSLYNEQFF. CDR3 DNA: TGTGCCAGCAGTTTAAGCCTTTACAATGAGCAGTTCTTC.

This clone showed up just a few times. The CDR3 loop is CASSRGSYEQYF. The DNA of the CDR3 is TGTGCCAGCAGCCGAGGATCCTACGAGCAGTACTTC. This rearrangement joins TRBV7-9 to TRBJ2-7; no definite D call. The CDR3 has 12 residues. V was clipped by 5 bases and J by 1 base, with 6 bases between them. Germline values: CDR1 SEHNR, CDR2 FQNEAQ (reference sequence).

The V call is TRBV27, the J call TRBJ2-1; 7 bases align to TRBD2. The V and J ends lost 3 bases and 2 bases, in that order; junction bases with no gene match: 4. CDR1 MNHEY and CDR2 SMNVEV come from the germline V gene (reference sequence). There are 15 residues in the CDR3. CDR3 nucleotide sequence: TGTGCCAGCAGTTTTGAGGGAGGGCCCTACAATGAGCAGTTCTTC. Encoded protein: CASSFEGGPYNEQFF.

The chain employs TRBV7-9 and TRBJ2-4, with 7 bases aligning to TRBD1. J gave up 2 bases and V 5 bases, and 9 bases lay outside the gene matches. This CDR3 is 16 amino acids long. From germline, CDR1 is SEHNR and CDR2 FQNEAQ (reference sequence). In nucleotides, the CDR3 is TGTGCCAGCAGCGCCCGACAGGGCCCGACCAAAAACATTCAGTACTTC. The encoded protein is CASSARQGPTKNIQYF. Variable domain in full (rest from reference TRBV7-9 and TRBJ2-4): DTGVSQNPRHKITKRGQNVTFRCDPISEHNRLYWYRQTLGQGPEFLTYFQNEAQLEKSRLLSDRFSAERPKGSFSTLEIQRTEQGDSAMYLCASSARQGPTKNIQYFGAGTRLSVL.

The V gene is TRBV7-9, the J gene TRBJ2-2; TRBD2 agrees at 14 bases. V was pared by 5 bases and J by 3 bases, with 8 bases of the junction left unmatched. There are 18 residues in the CDR3. Looked up from germline, CDR1 is SEHNR and CDR2 is FQNEAQ (reference sequence). CDR3 coding DNA: TGTGCCAGCAGCATCAGGACTAGCGGGAGGAGAGACACCGGGGAGCTGTTTTTT. This sequence encodes CASSIRTSGRRDTGELFF.

The chain couples TRBV27 to TRBJ2-3; D not resolved. The CDR3 spans 15 residues. Germline loops: CDR1 MNHEY, CDR2 SMNVEV (reference sequence). V gave up 0 bases and J gave up 0 bases, with 7 bases separating them. CDR3 sequence reads: CASSLSVGSTDTQYF. In DNA form, the CDR3 reads TGTGCCAGCAGTTTATCAGTGGGGAGCACAGATACGCAGTATTTT.

The count of this clone is one. A junction boundary mismatches the germline segment, possibly from a read error. The chain is built from TRBV5-1 and TRBJ1-2; D not resolved. Germline CDR1 reads SGHRS; CDR2 reads YFSETQ. The CDR3 has 21 residues. Written as DNA, the CDR3 is TGCGCCAGCCGCTTCCCGATTGTTGTGTCGGAGGGTTCTGTCCCATACTATGGCTACACCTTC. As protein: CASRFPIVVSEGSVPYYGYTF.

The chain uses TRBV16 and TRBJ2-7, with a possible D match to TRBD2 (6 bases). Germline V lookup: CDR1 KGHSY, CDR2 FQNENV. The CDR3 length is 14 residues. V gave up 0 bases and J gave up 5 bases, with 11 bases separating them. CDR3: CASSQSGREHEQYF. CDR3 DNA: TGTGCCAGCAGCCAATCCGGGAGAGAGCACGAGCAGTACTTC.

The chain combines TRBV6-4 with TRBJ2-1; D is ambiguous. The CDR3 sequence is 16 residues long. CDR1 MRHNA and CDR2 SNTAGT come from the germline V gene. Trimming shortened V by 3 bases and J by 3 bases, and 15 bases separated the two germline ends. The DNA for the CDR3 is TGTGCCAGCAGTGAGAGTCCCGGAAGTTACTACAATGAGCAGTTCTTC. Its protein product is CASSESPGSYYNEQFF.

This clone was seen a single time. The V call is TRBV4-1, the J call TRBJ1-2; no clear D. CDR3 size: 16 residues. Germline CDR1 reads MGHRA; CDR2 reads YSYEKL. Trimming shortened V by 0 bases and J by 1 base, and 12 bases separated the two germline ends. The CDR3 reads CASSQDFGWGNYGYTF. CDR3 in DNA: TGCGCCAGCAGCCAAGATTTTGGCTGGGGTAACTATGGCTACACCTTC.

The chain combines TRBV13 with TRBJ2-1, with D perhaps matching TRBD1 or TRBD2 (5 bases each). The V and J ends lost 2 bases and 0 bases respectively, with 14 bases between them. The length of the CDR3 is 17 residues. In germline, CDR1 is PRHDT, CDR2 FYEKMQ (reference sequence). This CDR3 reads CASSLFGDGGSYNEQFF. The CDR3 nucleotides are TGTGCCAGCAGCTTATTCGGGGACGGAGGCTCCTACAATGAGCAGTTCTTC. The variable domain in full, completed from reference TRBV13 and TRBJ2-1, reads AAGVIQSPRHLIKEKRETATLKCYPIPRHDTVYWYQQGPGQDPQFLISFYEKMQSDKGSIPDRFSAQQFSDYHSELNMSSLELGDSALYFCASSLFGDGGSYNEQFFGPGTRLTVL.

V usage is TRBV28 and J usage is TRBJ2-1, with 7 bases aligning to TRBD2. CDR3 length equals 12 residues. The germline V gene has CDR1 MDHEN and CDR2 SYDVKM. With V trimmed by 4 bases and J by 11 bases, 5 bases remained unmatched. The CDR3 DNA sequence: TGTGCCAGCAGTTCCACTAGCGCACAGCAGTTCTTC. It translates to CASSSTSAQQFF.

The chain joins TRBV9 to TRBJ1-4; D call uncertain. Germline V CDR1 and CDR2: SGDLS, YYNGEE. V was shortened by 0 bases and J by 5 bases, with 8 bases between the two germline ends. The CDR3 runs 14 residues. As DNA, the CDR3 is TGTGCCAGCAGCGTAGAGGTCTCGAATGAAAAACTGTTTTTT. Translated, it gives CASSVEVSNEKLFF.

The V and J genes are TRBV6-5 and TRBJ2-5; possible D gene TRBD1, 5 bases. Germline CDR1 reads MNHEY; CDR2 reads SVGAGI. Trimming pared 6 bases from V and 4 bases from J, leaving 9 bases between. This CDR3 has 12 residues. The CDR3, as DNA: TGTGCCAGCAGCAACAGGCGAGAGACCCAGTACTTC. This codes for CASSNRRETQYF.

The chain employs TRBV18 and TRBJ2-2; D gene unclear. The germline V gene has CDR1 KGHSH and CDR2 LQKENI. Trimming removed 4 bases from V and 1 base from J, with 7 bases in between. The CDR3 runs 14 residues. The CDR3 loop reads CASSLWGNTGELFF. DNA of the CDR3: TGTGCCAGCTCACTATGGGGGAACACCGGGGAGCTGTTTTTT.

The V gene is TRBV9, the J gene TRBJ2-7; D might be TRBD1 (6 bases). The CDR3 runs to 15 residues. The V and J ends lost 0 bases and 2 bases respectively, with 12 bases between them. Germline CDR1 SGDLS, CDR2 YYNGEE. The CDR3 protein is CASSVARAGAYEQYF. The CDR3 bases are TGTGCCAGCAGCGTAGCTAGGGCAGGGGCCTACGAGCAGTACTTC.

The chain joins TRBV6-5 to TRBJ1-1; the D gene is possibly TRBD1 (5 bases). Deletions cut 0 bases from V and 2 bases from J, with 13 bases between. CDR1 MNHEY and CDR2 SVGAGI come from the germline V gene. The length of the CDR3 is 16 residues. The CDR3 sequence: CASSYSGRGLNTEAFF. For the CDR3, the DNA is TGTGCCAGCAGTTACTCGGGGCGGGGACTTAACACTGAAGCTTTCTTT.

The gene calls are TRBV6-6 and TRBJ2-3; D may be TRBD1 (5 bases). Per germline, CDR1 MNHNY and CDR2 SVGAGI (reference sequence). The ends were cut back, 0 bases at V and 0 bases at J, with 7 bases in the middle. The length of the CDR3 is 15 residues. DNA of the CDR3: TGTGCCAGCAGTTACTCAAGACAGAGCACAGATACGCAGTATTTT. It codes for CASSYSRQSTDTQYF.

The chain couples TRBV5-1 to TRBJ1-1; D is ambiguous. Germline lookup yields CDR1 SGHRS and CDR2 YFSETQ. This CDR3 spans 14 amino acids. Trimming took off 5 bases at V and 4 bases at J, with 15 bases between the two ends. The CDR3, as DNA: TGCGCCAGCAGGAAGGAGGGTGGGATCACTGAAGCTTTCTTT. It encodes CASRKEGGITEAFF.

A single count supports this clone. The chain carries TRBV19 and TRBJ2-2; 10 positions match TRBD2. Germline lookup yields CDR1 LNHDA and CDR2 SQIVND (reference sequence). The junction had 9 bases not matched to a gene; V was cut back by 5 bases and J by 6 bases. The CDR3 contains 16 residues. This chain's CDR3 is CASSPSSGSFSGELFF. CDR3 nucleotide sequence: TGTGCCAGTAGTCCGTCTAGCGGGAGCTTCTCCGGGGAGCTGTTTTTT.

Points on this clone: Additional DNA sequences in this sample encode the identical CDR3. The chain has TRBV4-3 and TRBJ2-7; TRBD2 matches 8 bases. This CDR3 has 15 residues. V lost 0 bases to trimming and J lost 3 bases; unmatched junction nucleotides: 4. Germline V gene data show CDR1 as LGHNA and CDR2 as YSLEER. The CDR3 here is CASSQDQAGGYEQYF. The CDR3 nucleotides are TGCGCCAGCAGCCAAGATCAGGCGGGAGGCTACGAGCAGTACTTC.

The V gene is TRBV6-6, the J gene TRBJ1-1, with TRBD1 identical over 7 bases. This CDR3 contains 16 residues. J was trimmed by 6 bases and V by 2 bases; bases with no gene match: 12. The germline CDR1 and CDR2 sequences are MNHNY and SVGAGI (reference sequence). The CDR3 sequence is CASSYGGTARTPEAFF. The CDR3 DNA follows: TGTGCCAGCAGTTACGGGGGGACAGCTAGGACGCCTGAAGCTTTCTTT.

Comments on this clone: The identical CDR3 is also encoded by other nucleotide sequences in the sample. This rearrangement joins TRBV7-2 to TRBJ1-2; maybe TRBD1 (6 bases). CDR1 and CDR2 (germline): SGHTA, FQGNSA. Trimming took 5 bases from V and 0 from J, leaving 13 bases between them. CDR3 length: 15 amino acids. The CDR3 is CASSTRQDPNYGYTF. CDR3 nucleotide sequence: TGTGCCAGCAGCACCCGACAGGACCCTAACTATGGCTACACCTTC.

The chain employs TRBV7-9 and TRBJ1-4; a possible D gene is TRBD1 (6 bases). Trimming stripped 4 bases from V and 2 bases from J, with 14 bases between. There are 16 residues in the CDR3. CDR1 is SEHNR, CDR2 FQNEAQ, per germline (reference sequence). CDR3 loop: CASSSRGLGTNEKLFF. CDR3 coding DNA: TGTGCCAGCAGCTCCCGGGGGCTCGGCACTAATGAAAAACTGTTTTTT.

V gene TRBV7-8 combines with J gene TRBJ1-5; tentative D call: TRBD1 (6 bases). Trimming left V 1 base short and J 11 bases short, with 12 bases between. The germline gives CDR1 SGHVS, CDR2 FQNEAQ. This CDR3 comprises 13 residues. The CDR3 DNA is TGTGCCAGCAGCTTAGGGACAGTTGAAACCCAGCATTTT. Its protein is CASSLGTVETQHF. The full variable domain, in which reference TRBV7-8 and TRBJ1-5 provide the parts outside the CDR3, is GAGVSQSPRYKVAKRGQDVALRCDPISGHVSLFWYQQALGQGPEFLTYFQNEAQLDKSGLPSDRFFAERPEGSVSTLKIQRTQQEDSAVYLCASSLGTVETQHFGDGTRLSIL.

V usage is TRBV4-1 and J usage is TRBJ2-5; D remains unclear. Germline V gene sequence: CDR1 MGHRA, CDR2 YSYEKL. Trimming shortened V by 2 bases and J by 4 bases, and 14 bases separated the two germline ends. CDR3 size: 15 residues. The CDR3 nucleotides are TGCGCCAGCAGCCAACGTGCTAGGCCAGGAGAGACCCAGTACTTC. Translated, it gives CASSQRARPGETQYF.